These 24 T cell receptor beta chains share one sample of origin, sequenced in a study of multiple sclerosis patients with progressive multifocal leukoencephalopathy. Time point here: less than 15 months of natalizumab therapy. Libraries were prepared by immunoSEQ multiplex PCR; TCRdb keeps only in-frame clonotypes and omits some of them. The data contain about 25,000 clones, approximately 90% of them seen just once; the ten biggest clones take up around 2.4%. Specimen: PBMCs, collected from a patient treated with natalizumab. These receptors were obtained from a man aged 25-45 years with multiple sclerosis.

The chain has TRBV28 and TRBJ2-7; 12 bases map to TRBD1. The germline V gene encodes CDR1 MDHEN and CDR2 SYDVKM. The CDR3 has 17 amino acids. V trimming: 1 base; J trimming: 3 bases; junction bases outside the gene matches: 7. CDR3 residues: CASSLFGGDRGLYEQYF. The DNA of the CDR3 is TGTGCCAGCAGTTTATTTGGCGGGGACAGGGGGCTCTACGAGCAGTACTTC.

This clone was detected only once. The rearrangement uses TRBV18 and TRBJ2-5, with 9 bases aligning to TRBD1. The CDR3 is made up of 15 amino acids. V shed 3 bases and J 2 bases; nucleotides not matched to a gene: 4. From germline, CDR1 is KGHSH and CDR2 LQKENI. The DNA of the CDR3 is TGTGCCAGCTCACCGGACAGGGGACATCAAGAGACCCAGTACTTC. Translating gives CASSPDRGHQETQYF.

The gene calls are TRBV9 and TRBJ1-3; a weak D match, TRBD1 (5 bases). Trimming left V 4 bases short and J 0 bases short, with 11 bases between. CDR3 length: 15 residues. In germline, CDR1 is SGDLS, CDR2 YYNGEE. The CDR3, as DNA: TGTGCCAGCAGCCCGACAGTCTACTCTGGAAACACCATATATTTT. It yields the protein CASSPTVYSGNTIYF.

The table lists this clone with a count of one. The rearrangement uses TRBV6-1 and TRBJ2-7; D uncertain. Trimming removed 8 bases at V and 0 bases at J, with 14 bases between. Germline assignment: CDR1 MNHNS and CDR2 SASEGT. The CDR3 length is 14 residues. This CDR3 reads CASPPGRRSYEQYV. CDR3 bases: TGTGCCAGCCCCCCGGGCCGTCGCTCCTACGAGCAGTACGTC.

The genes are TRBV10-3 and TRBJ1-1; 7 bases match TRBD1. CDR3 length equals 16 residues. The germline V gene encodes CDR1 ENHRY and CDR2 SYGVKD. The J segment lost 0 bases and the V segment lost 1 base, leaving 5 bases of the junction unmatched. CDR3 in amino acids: CAISEFQTGMNTEAFF. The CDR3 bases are TGTGCCATCAGTGAGTTCCAGACAGGGATGAACACTGAAGCTTTCTTT.

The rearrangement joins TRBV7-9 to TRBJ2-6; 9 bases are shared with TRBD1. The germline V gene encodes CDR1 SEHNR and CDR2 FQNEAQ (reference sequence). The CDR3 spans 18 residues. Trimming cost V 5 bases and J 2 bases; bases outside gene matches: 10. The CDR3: CASSSRDRASPGANVLTF. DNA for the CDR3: TGTGCCAGCAGCAGCCGGGACAGGGCCTCTCCTGGGGCCAACGTCCTGACTTTC.

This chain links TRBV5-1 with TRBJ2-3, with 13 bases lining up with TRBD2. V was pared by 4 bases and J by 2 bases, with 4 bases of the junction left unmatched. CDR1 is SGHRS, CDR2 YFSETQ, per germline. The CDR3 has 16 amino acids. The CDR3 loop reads CASSPGLAGVTDTQYF. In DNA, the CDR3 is TGCGCCAGCAGCCCCGGACTAGCGGGAGTCACAGATACGCAGTATTTT.

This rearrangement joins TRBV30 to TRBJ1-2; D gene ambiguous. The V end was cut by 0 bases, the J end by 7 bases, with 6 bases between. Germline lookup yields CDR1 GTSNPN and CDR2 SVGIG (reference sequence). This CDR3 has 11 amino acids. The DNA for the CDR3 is TGTGCCTGGAGTGTAGCTTCTGGCTACACCTTC. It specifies CAWSVASGYTF.

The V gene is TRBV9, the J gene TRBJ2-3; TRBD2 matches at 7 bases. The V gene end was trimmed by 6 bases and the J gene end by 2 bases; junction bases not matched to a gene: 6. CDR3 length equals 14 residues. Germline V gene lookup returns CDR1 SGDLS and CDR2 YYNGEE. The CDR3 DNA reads TGTGCCAGCAACAGAGCGGGACTCACAGATACGCAGTATTTT. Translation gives CASNRAGLTDTQYF. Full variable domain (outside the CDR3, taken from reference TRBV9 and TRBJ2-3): DSGVTQTPKHLITATGQRVTLRCSPRSGDLSVYWYQQSLDQGLQFLIQYYNGEERAKGNILERFSAQQFPDLHSELNLSSLELGDSALYFCASNRAGLTDTQYFGPGTRLTVL.

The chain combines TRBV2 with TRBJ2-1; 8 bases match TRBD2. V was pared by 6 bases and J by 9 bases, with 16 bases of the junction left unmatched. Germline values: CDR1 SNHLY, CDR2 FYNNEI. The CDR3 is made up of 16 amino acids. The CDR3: CASRVGSGKEFGEQFF. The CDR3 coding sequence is TGTGCCAGCAGGGTCGGTAGCGGGAAAGAATTTGGTGAGCAGTTCTTC.

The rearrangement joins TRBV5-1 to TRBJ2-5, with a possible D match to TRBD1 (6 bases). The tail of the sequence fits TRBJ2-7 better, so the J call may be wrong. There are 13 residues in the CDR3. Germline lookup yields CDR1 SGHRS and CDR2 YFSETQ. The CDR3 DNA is TGCGCCAGCAGCTTGACAGGGTCCTACGAGCAGTACTTC. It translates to CASSLTGSYEQYF.

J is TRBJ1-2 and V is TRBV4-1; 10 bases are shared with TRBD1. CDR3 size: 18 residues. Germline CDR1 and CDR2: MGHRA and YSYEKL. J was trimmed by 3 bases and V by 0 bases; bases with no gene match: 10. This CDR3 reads CASSQELISGTGDYGYTF. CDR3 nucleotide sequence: TGCGCCAGCAGCCAAGAGCTTATTTCCGGGACAGGGGACTATGGCTACACCTTC.

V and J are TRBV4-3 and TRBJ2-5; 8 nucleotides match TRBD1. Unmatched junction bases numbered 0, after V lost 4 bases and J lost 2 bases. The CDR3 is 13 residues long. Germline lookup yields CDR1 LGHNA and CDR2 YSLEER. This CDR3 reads CASSRTGQETQYF. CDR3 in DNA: TGCGCCAGCAGCCGGACAGGGCAAGAGACCCAGTACTTC.

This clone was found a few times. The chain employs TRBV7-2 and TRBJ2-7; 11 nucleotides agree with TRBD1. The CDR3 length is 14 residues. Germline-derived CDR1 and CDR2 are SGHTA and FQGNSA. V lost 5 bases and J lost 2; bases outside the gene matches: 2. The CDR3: CASSRTGGPYEQYF. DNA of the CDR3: TGTGCCAGCAGCCGGACAGGGGGCCCCTACGAGCAGTACTTC.

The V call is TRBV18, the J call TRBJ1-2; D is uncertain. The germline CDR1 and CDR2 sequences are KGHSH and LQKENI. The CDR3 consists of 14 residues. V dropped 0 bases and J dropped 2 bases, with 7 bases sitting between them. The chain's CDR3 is CASSPPTANYGYTF. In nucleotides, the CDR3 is TGTGCCAGCTCACCACCAACAGCAAACTATGGCTACACCTTC.

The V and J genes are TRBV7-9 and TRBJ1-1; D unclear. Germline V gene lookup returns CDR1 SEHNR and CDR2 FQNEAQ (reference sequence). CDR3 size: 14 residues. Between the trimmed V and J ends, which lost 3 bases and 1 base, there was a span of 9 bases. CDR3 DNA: TGTGCCAGCAGCTTGAGGCAGGCGAACACTGAAGCTTTCTTT. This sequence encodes CASSLRQANTEAFF. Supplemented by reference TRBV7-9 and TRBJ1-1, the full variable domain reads DTGVSQNPRHKITKRGQNVTFRCDPISEHNRLYWYRQTLGQGPEFLTYFQNEAQLEKSRLLSDRFSAERPKGSFSTLEIQRTEQGDSAMYLCASSLRQANTEAFFGQGTRLTVV.

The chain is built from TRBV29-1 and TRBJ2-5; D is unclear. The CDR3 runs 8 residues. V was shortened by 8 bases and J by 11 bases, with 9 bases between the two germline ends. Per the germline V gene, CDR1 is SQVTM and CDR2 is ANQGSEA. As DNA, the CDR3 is TGCAGCTCGAATTCTCAGTACTTC. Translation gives CSSNSQYF. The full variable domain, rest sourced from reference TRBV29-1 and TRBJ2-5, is SAVISQKPSRDICQRGTSLTIQCQVDSQVTMMFWYRQQPGQSLTLIATANQGSEATYESGFVIDKFPISRPNLTFSTLTVSNMSPEDSSIYLCSSNSQYFGPGTRLLVL.

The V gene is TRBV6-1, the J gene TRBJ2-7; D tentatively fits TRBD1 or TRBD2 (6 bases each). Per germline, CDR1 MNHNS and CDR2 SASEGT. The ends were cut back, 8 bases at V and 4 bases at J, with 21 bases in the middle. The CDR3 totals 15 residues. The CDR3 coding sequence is TGTGCCAGCCTTACCACGAGGGGGGTGTTATACGAGCAGTACTTC. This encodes CASLTTRGVLYEQYF.

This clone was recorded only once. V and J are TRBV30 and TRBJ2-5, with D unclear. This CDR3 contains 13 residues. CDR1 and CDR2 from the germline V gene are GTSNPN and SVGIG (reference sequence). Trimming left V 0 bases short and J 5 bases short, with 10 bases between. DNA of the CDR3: TGTGCCTGGAGTGTACGACTGCGTGAGACCCAGTACTTC. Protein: CAWSVRLRETQYF.

CDR3 sequence: CASNDLDNEQFF. Here the CDR3 DNA reads TGCGCCAGCAACGACCTAGACAATGAGCAGTTCTTC. This chain joins TRBV5-1 and TRBJ2-1; D not certain. Per the germline V gene, CDR1 is SGHRS and CDR2 is YFSETQ. The V and J ends lost 6 bases and 5 bases respectively, with 9 bases between them. The CDR3 covers 12 residues.

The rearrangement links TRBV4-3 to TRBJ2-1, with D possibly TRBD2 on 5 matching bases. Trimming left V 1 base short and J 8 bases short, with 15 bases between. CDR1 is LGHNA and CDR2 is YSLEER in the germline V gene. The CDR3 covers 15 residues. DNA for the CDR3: TGCGCCAGCAGCCAAGCTGAGGGCCCCTCCGATGAGCAGTTCTTC. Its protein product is CASSQAEGPSDEQFF.

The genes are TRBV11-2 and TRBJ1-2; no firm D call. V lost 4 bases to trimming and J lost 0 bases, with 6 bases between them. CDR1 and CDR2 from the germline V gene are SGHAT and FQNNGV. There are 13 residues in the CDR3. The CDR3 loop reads CASSSSSNYGYTF. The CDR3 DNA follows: TGTGCCAGCAGCTCCAGTTCTAACTATGGCTACACCTTC. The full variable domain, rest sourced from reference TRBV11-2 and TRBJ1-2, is EAGVAQSPRYKIIEKRQSVAFWCNPISGHATLYWYQQILGQGPKLLIQFQNNGVVDDSQLPKDRFSAERLKGVDSTLKIQPAKLEDSAVYLCASSSSSNYGYTFGSGTRLTVV.

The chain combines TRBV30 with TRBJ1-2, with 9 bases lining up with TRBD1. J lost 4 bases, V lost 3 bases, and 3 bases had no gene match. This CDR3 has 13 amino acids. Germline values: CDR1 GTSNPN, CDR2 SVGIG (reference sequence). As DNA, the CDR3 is TGTGCCTGGAGAACAGGGGGCGGCTATGGCTACACCTTC. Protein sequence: CAWRTGGGYGYTF.

CDR3 region: CASSFEVGSYGQYV. The CDR3 nucleotides are TGTGCCAGCAGCTTCGAAGTTGGTTCCTACGGGCAGTACGTC. The chain couples TRBV5-6 to TRBJ2-7; D gene uncertain. The germline V gene has CDR1 SGHDT and CDR2 YYEEEE. The CDR3 totals 14 residues.